This T cell receptor (beta chain) was observed in a study of regulatory T cells in long-lasting Graves disease. Through Arm-PCR of CDR3 regions and iRepertoire HTBI primers, TCR beta libraries were built. TCRdb re-analysed the multiplex PCR reads in MiXCR, keeping a single row per CDR3 protein. The sample carries about 310,000 distinct CDR3 sequences, 18% recorded once. There are a few counts of this clonotype. Time point here: newly diagnosed GD, antithyroid drugs for less than 3 months. PBMC RNA was the source of the TCR library. An endocrinology department located in Xi'an, China, was where the patients came from. This CDR3 is built from 15 residues. Germline V gene data show CDR1 as LGHDT and CDR2 as YNNKEL (reference sequence). The V end lost 6 bases, the J end lost 2 bases, and 16 bases lay between the germline ends.

Sequenced material: peripheral blood mononuclear cells (PBMCs), taken at new diagnosis, from a patient treated with antithyroid drugs. This TCR derives from a female donor with Graves disease. The V and J genes are TRBV3-1 and TRBJ2-5; a weak D match, TRBD2 (6 bases). CDR3: CASRRAGENQETQYF. The CDR3 nucleotides read TGTGCCAGCAGGAGAGCGGGCGAGAATCAAGAGACCCAGTACTTC.